The present T cell receptor beta chain was sequenced within a study of T-cell reconstitution after alpha-beta-depleted transplantation in children. General study findings and limits: T-cell numbers and diversity, one year after transplant, stemmed largely from T cells that were newly produced. Roughly two months post-transplant, alpha-beta T cells reportedly originated from several hundred graft clones that had expanded. There were some patients whose high TCRbeta diversity at day 60 came from surviving recipient T cells and thymic progenitors.

A TCRbeta library incorporating unique molecular identifiers was prepared. TCRdb reanalysed the PCR reads using MiXCR and keeps one entry per CDR3 protein. Of some 460,000 distinct CDR3 sequences listed, roughly 15% are singletons. This clonotype was observed a handful of times. Its target is not known. The receptor comes from a boy under two years old who had a stem cell transplant for Wiskott-Aldrich syndrome, so the T cells may come from the graft donor. The sample consisted of PBMCs, mostly from graft donor cells, taken 360 days after TCRalphabeta/CD19-depleted stem cell transplant.

CDR3 residues: CASSLTGTAPRAFF. DNA of the CDR3: TGTGCCAGCAGCTTAACCGGGACCGCACCTCGCGCTTTCTTT. J is TRBJ1-1 and V is TRBV5-4, with D maybe TRBD1 (5 bases). The CDR3 length is 14 residues. The germline V gene encodes CDR1 SGHNT and CDR2 YYREEE (reference sequence). Trimming removed 2 bases from V and 11 bases from J, with 19 bases in between.